The 23 T cell receptor beta chains presented below share a single source sample, sequenced in a study of T cell responses to AZD1222 COVID-19 vaccine. The assay was immunoSEQ multiplex PCR, and TCRdb's table has in-frame clones only and misses some. This sample has 140,000 to 150,000 clones, with approximately 90% found just once. Sequenced material: peripheral blood, taken on day 0 of MenACWY control vaccination. Source of these receptors: an adult in good health.

This clone is a singleton in its sample. The J gene is TRBJ1-2, the V gene TRBV19; a possible D gene is TRBD1 (6 bases). The CDR3 consists of 14 residues. V was pared by 3 bases and J by 6 bases, with 14 bases between. Germline V gene lookup returns CDR1 LNHDA and CDR2 SQIVND (reference sequence). The DNA of the CDR3 is TGTGCCAGTAGTATTGGTGCAGGGGTTAATGGCTACACCTTC. This translates into CASSIGAGVNGYTF.

This chain uses TRBV3-1 (or the pseudogene TRBV3-2) with TRBJ1-3; D perhaps matches TRBD1 (5 bases). The V and J ends lost 4 bases and 6 bases respectively, with 13 bases between them. CDR3 length: 14 amino acids. Germline V gene data show CDR1 as LGHDT and CDR2 as YNNKEL (reference sequence). The CDR3 spells CASSPRALKNTIYF. The CDR3 bases are TGTGCCAGCAGCCCCAGGGCTTTGAAAAACACCATATATTTT.

The chain uses TRBV5-5 and TRBJ1-3; D possibly corresponds to TRBD1 (6 bases). CDR3 length: 13 residues. Between the trimmed V and J ends, which lost 4 bases and 4 bases, there was a span of 9 bases. CDR1 is SGHKS, CDR2 YYEKEE, per germline (reference sequence). The CDR3 DNA reads TGTGCCAGCAGCGCCGGGGGCGGAAACACCATATATTTT. Translating gives CASSAGGGNTIYF.

The rearrangement links TRBV5-8 to TRBJ2-7, with D possibly being TRBD1 (6 bases). V was clipped by 7 bases and J by 0 bases, with 23 bases between them. Looked up from germline, CDR1 is SGHTS and CDR2 is YDEGEE. This CDR3 spans 17 amino acids. Here the CDR3 DNA reads TGTGCCAGCGAACCGGGACAATCCTCAGCCAGCTCCTACGAGCAGTACTTC. This translates into CASEPGQSSASSYEQYF.

This clone occurred once. The gene calls are TRBV19 and TRBJ1-1; 7 bases are shared with TRBD1. V trimming: 3 bases; J trimming: 4 bases; junction bases outside the gene matches: 11. The V gene's germline CDR1 is LNHDA and CDR2 SQIVND (reference sequence). CDR3 size: 16 residues. This CDR3 reads CASSIPGAGGFTEAFF. CDR3 sequence (DNA): TGTGCCAGTAGTATCCCCGGAGCAGGGGGGTTCACTGAAGCTTTCTTT.

About this clone itself: One junction end does not reproduce the germline sequence, and a read error may be involved. The chain employs TRBV18 and TRBJ2-1; D is perhaps TRBD2 (6 bases). CDR3 size: 14 residues. From germline, CDR1 is KGHSH and CDR2 LQKENI. CDR3 sequence: CASSPGLTYNEQFF. CDR3 DNA: TGCGCCAGCTCACCGGGACTCACATACAATGAGCAGTTCTTC.

This chain links TRBV3-1 (or the pseudogene TRBV3-2) with TRBJ2-7; D is ambiguous. CDR3 length equals 13 residues. Germline V gene sequence: CDR1 LGHDT, CDR2 YNNKEL (reference sequence). Trimming left V 1 base short and J 0 bases short, with 4 bases between. The chain's CDR3 is CASSQAPSYEQYF. Written as DNA, the CDR3 is TGTGCCAGCAGCCAAGCCCCCTCCTACGAGCAGTACTTC.

The V and J genes are TRBV14 and TRBJ1-3; tentatively, D is TRBD1 (6 bases). Trimming cost V 1 base and J 3 bases, with 10 bases left between them. Germline V gene sequence: CDR1 SGHDN, CDR2 FVKESK. CDR3 length: 15 amino acids. The CDR3 DNA is TGTGCCAGCAGCCAAGTGGGGGGCAGTGGAAACACCATATATTTT. This codes for CASSQVGGSGNTIYF.

This chain uses TRBV9 with TRBJ1-2; 10 nucleotides align to TRBD1. The CDR3 sequence is 14 residues long. V trimming: 2 bases; J trimming: 6 bases; junction bases outside the gene matches: 4. Germline V gives CDR1 SGDLS, CDR2 YYNGEE. In DNA form, the CDR3 reads TGTGCCAGCAGCGTCGGGACAGGGGATCATGGCTACACCTTC. Protein sequence: CASSVGTGDHGYTF.

The chain carries TRBV4-1 and TRBJ2-1, with a possible D match to TRBD1 (6 bases). The CDR3 is made up of 13 amino acids. The germline gives CDR1 MGHRA, CDR2 YSYEKL. V was shortened by 1 base and J by 16 bases, with 17 bases between the two germline ends. CDR3 amino acids: CASSQVLETGRFF. The CDR3 nucleotides read TGCGCCAGCAGCCAAGTTTTAGAGACAGGCCGATTCTTC.

The chain's CDR3 is CASSSTGGEQYF. The CDR3 nucleotides read TGTGCCAGCAGCAGTACCGGTGGGGAGCAGTACTTC. This chain uses TRBV7-3 with TRBJ2-7; D remains ambiguous. Germline lookup yields CDR1 SGHTA and CDR2 FQGTGA. V was cut by 5 bases and J by 7 bases, with 12 bases left in between. The CDR3 has 12 residues.

The chain carries TRBV7-3 and TRBJ1-5, with TRBD1 matching 7 bases. The junction had 15 bases not matched to a gene; V was cut back by 4 bases and J by 9 bases. Germline CDR1 reads SGHTA; CDR2 reads FQGTGA. This CDR3 is built from 16 residues. CDR3 sequence (DNA): TGTGCCAGCAGCTCTGACGGACAGGTCTCCGGTAGGCCCCAGCATTTT. This sequence encodes CASSSDGQVSGRPQHF.

CDR3 nucleotides: TGTGCCAGCAGTTACCAAATAATAGGGCCCCAGCATTTT. It codes for CASSYQIIGPQHF. This sequence joins TRBV6-5 and TRBJ1-5, with D unclear. The ends were cut back, 2 bases at V and 9 bases at J, with 11 bases in the middle. The germline gives CDR1 MNHEY, CDR2 SVGAGI. This CDR3 comprises 13 residues.

The rearrangement links TRBV3-1 (or the pseudogene TRBV3-2) to TRBJ1-5; possibly TRBD1 for D (6 bases). Germline V lookup: CDR1 LGHDT, CDR2 YNNKEL (reference sequence). V lost 2 bases to trimming and J lost 6 bases, with 8 bases between them. The CDR3 runs 13 residues. CDR3 loop: CASSQRGSQPQHF. The DNA for the CDR3 is TGTGCCAGCAGCCAAAGGGGGAGTCAGCCCCAGCATTTT.

The rearrangement links TRBV6-5 to TRBJ1-2; no clear D gene. Per germline, CDR1 MNHEY and CDR2 SVGAGI. The CDR3 extends over 14 amino acids. V was clipped by 0 bases and J by 0 bases, with 5 bases between them. The CDR3 here is CASSYSIANYGYTF. Here the CDR3 DNA reads TGTGCCAGCAGTTACTCCATCGCTAACTATGGCTACACCTTC.

This rearrangement joins TRBV3-1 (or the pseudogene TRBV3-2) to TRBJ2-1, with D maybe TRBD2 (5 bases). The CDR3 consists of 13 residues. Germline CDR1 is LGHDT and CDR2 is YNNKEL (reference sequence). V gave up 1 base and J gave up 15 bases, with 16 bases separating them. The CDR3 reads CASSQAGLAAGFF. The CDR3, as DNA: TGTGCCAGCAGCCAAGCAGGACTCGCCGCAGGGTTCTTC.

This chain joins TRBV2 and TRBJ1-5; perhaps TRBD1 as D (5 bases). The CDR3 is 13 amino acids. The V gene's germline CDR1 is SNHLY and CDR2 FYNNEI. Trimming shortened V by 8 bases and J by 5 bases, and 13 bases separated the two germline ends. CDR3 nucleotide sequence: TGTGCCAGCGGGACCGAGCCCCATCAGCCCCAGCATTTT. Its translation: CASGTEPHQPQHF. The whole variable domain, filled in from reference TRBV2 and TRBJ1-5, reads EPEVTQTPSHQVTQMGQEVILRCVPISNHLYFYWYRQILGQKVEFLVSFYNNEISEKSEIFDDQFSVERPDGSNFTLKIRSTKLEDSAMYFCASGTEPHQPQHFGDGTRLSIL.

The rearrangement joins TRBV4-1 to TRBJ1-5; perhaps TRBD1 as D (6 bases). The CDR3 sequence is 19 residues long. Germline CDR1 MGHRA, CDR2 YSYEKL. Trimming removed 0 bases at V and 3 bases at J, with 21 bases between. CDR3 in amino acids: CASSQDLSSTAGDNQPQHF. The CDR3 DNA reads as TGCGCCAGCAGCCAAGATCTTAGCTCGACGGCAGGGGACAATCAGCCCCAGCATTTT.

The chain employs TRBV16 and TRBJ1-1; 7 nucleotides line up with TRBD1. The CDR3 is 13 residues long. The ends lost 4 bases at V and 12 bases at J; junction bases unmatched: 11. Germline CDR1 and CDR2: KGHSY and FQNENV. The DNA of the CDR3 is TGTGCCAGCAGCCCCCGGGACAGCGGCTTACCTTTCTTT. The encoded protein is CASSPRDSGLPFF.

The J gene is TRBJ2-6, the V gene TRBV4-1, with 12 bases identical to TRBD2. V trimming: 4 bases; J trimming: 2 bases; junction bases outside the gene matches: 6. Germline V gene sequence: CDR1 MGHRA, CDR2 YSYEKL. The CDR3 consists of 18 residues. Here the CDR3 reads CASSPTSGRLTGANVLTF. CDR3 coding DNA: TGCGCCAGCAGCCCTACTAGCGGGAGGCTTACTGGGGCCAACGTCCTGACTTTC.

The chain is built from TRBV10-2 and TRBJ1-4, with 8 bases aligning to TRBD1. The CDR3 loop spans 16 amino acids. Germline V gene lookup returns CDR1 WSHSY and CDR2 SAAADI. V trimming: 6 bases; J trimming: 0 bases; junction bases outside the gene matches: 6. This CDR3 is CASSGDRLATNEKLFF. CDR3 in DNA: TGCGCCAGCAGCGGGGACAGGCTTGCAACTAATGAAAAACTGTTTTTT.

The chain combines TRBV7-6 with TRBJ2-5; D uncertain. Germline CDR1 is SGHVS and CDR2 is FNYEAQ. V was pared by 5 bases and J by 6 bases, with 13 bases between. CDR3 length: 13 amino acids. CDR3 coding DNA: TGTGCCAGCAGCCCCGAGCCCGTACAGACCCAGTACTTC. Its translation: CASSPEPVQTQYF.

The chain couples TRBV3-1 (or the pseudogene TRBV3-2) to TRBJ2-3, with TRBD2 matching 13 bases. With V trimmed by 2 bases and J by 6 bases, 8 bases remained unmatched. The V gene's germline CDR1 is LGHDT and CDR2 YNNKEL (reference sequence). The CDR3 contains 17 residues. CDR3 in DNA: TGTGCCAGCAGCCAATCAGGACTAGCGGGAGATGGCGATACGCAGTATTTT. Translation: CASSQSGLAGDGDTQYF.